This TCR beta chain was captured by sequencing in a study of shared clonotypes between healthy human individuals. Study-wide context: Each donor contributed plates that comprised three CD4 naive, three CD4 memory, two CD8 naive and one CD8 memory.

Researchers partitioned CD4+ cells into CD45RA+ naive and CD45RA-negative memory subsets. Study-level results: Blood was the only sampled material, and tissue repertoires likely differ.

Genomic DNA of every subset was divided equally among multiple immunoSEQ plates. Some clones are missing from TCRdb's copy, which holds only in-frame ones; the method was immunoSEQ multiplex PCR. The table lists 2 million to 2.5 million clones, 85% to 95% of them singletons. With regard to this clone: What it binds is unknown.

The CDR3 is 17 amino acids. Germline loops: CDR1 KGHSH, CDR2 LQKENI. The V segment lost 5 bases and the J segment 0 bases; nucleotides outside the gene matches: 8. The chain employs TRBV18 and TRBJ2-3; TRBD1 aligns across 10 bases. Sequencing was carried out using naive CD4+ T cells from PBMCs. The subset: CD45RA+ positively selected. This clonotype was sampled from a man younger than 35 in good health. Some clones in this sample may be carry-over from other donors' samples. CDR3 sequence: CASSWDRGSTSTDTQYF. The CDR3 DNA is TGTGCCAGCTCATGGGACAGGGGTTCCACTAGCACAGATACGCAGTATTTT.